This entry lists 23 T cell receptor beta chains sequenced from one sample in a study of CD4 T cells in relation to SARS-CoV-2 and coronaviruses. Measured with immunoSEQ multiplex PCR; TCRdb has only the in-frame clones, and not every one. This table holds around 41,000 clones, 84% found once. The antigens for these receptors are not known. Sequences were obtained from naive CD4+ T cells from PBMCs, cultured in vitro. Subset indicated: naive CD4+ T cells isolated by negative enrichment. The receptors stem from an adult with COVID-19.

V gene TRBV20-1 combines with J gene TRBJ2-2; tentative D call: TRBD2 (5 bases). Trimming took off 3 bases at V and 6 bases at J, with 11 bases between the two ends. The germline CDR1 and CDR2 sequences are DFQATT and SNEGSKA (reference sequence). The CDR3 sequence is 13 residues long. The CDR3 DNA reads TGCAGTGCTAGTGAGGGAGAGGCCGGGGAGCTGTTTTTT. Residues: CSASEGEAGELFF.

The table lists this clone with a few counts. CDR3 sequence reads: CASSPQRDTEAFF. The CDR3 DNA sequence: TGTGCCAGCTCACCACAGAGGGACACTGAAGCTTTCTTT. V and J are TRBV18 and TRBJ1-1; D remains ambiguous. This CDR3 comprises 13 residues. CDR1 is KGHSH, CDR2 LQKENI, per germline. Trimming took 1 base from V and 3 from J, leaving 6 bases between them.

This clone appeared once. The chain recombines TRBV29-1 with TRBJ2-2, with TRBD2 matching 8 bases. The germline V gene has CDR1 SQVTM and CDR2 ANQGSEA. This CDR3 comprises 13 residues. The V segment lost 7 bases and the J segment 0 bases; nucleotides outside the gene matches: 1. In nucleotides, the CDR3 is TGCAGCGCGGGACTAGCGAACACCGGGGAGCTGTTTTTT. Amino acid sequence: CSAGLANTGELFF.

The CDR3 DNA is TGTGCCAGTAGCCAACAGGGGGTTGTAAGTCAGCCCCAGCATTTT. Protein product: CASSQQGVVSQPQHF. The genes are TRBV19 and TRBJ1-5; 8 bases align to TRBD1. The CDR3 covers 15 residues. The V gene end was trimmed by 6 bases and the J gene end by 6 bases; junction bases not matched to a gene: 10. CDR1 is LNHDA, CDR2 SQIVND, per germline (reference sequence).

The chain recombines TRBV28 with TRBJ1-2, with TRBD1 matching 7 bases. Germline loops: CDR1 MDHEN, CDR2 SYDVKM. The length of the CDR3 is 14 residues. The junction had 3 bases not matched to a gene; V was cut back by 1 base and J by 4 bases. The CDR3 nucleotides are TGTGCCAGCAGTTTATACTGGACAGGCTATGGCTACACCTTC. Its protein product is CASSLYWTGYGYTF.

The V and J genes are TRBV5-1 and TRBJ2-7; D is undetermined. Trimming removed 0 bases at V and 0 bases at J, with 4 bases between. Germline CDR1 is SGHRS and CDR2 is YFSETQ. This CDR3 comprises 13 residues. The CDR3 region has the DNA TGCGCCAGCAGCTTGGCCAACTCCTACGAGCAGTACTTC. It specifies CASSLANSYEQYF.

This sequence joins TRBV5-6 and TRBJ1-6, with TRBD1 matching over 8 bases. This CDR3 has 15 residues. Germline V gene sequence: CDR1 SGHDT, CDR2 YYEEEE. Unmatched junction bases numbered 6, after V lost 0 bases and J lost 10 bases. The CDR3 coding sequence is TGTGCCAGCAGCTTGGTGCAGGGGGCAGGGTCACCCCTCCACTTT. Protein product: CASSLVQGAGSPLHF.

The chain recombines TRBV28 with TRBJ1-3; D is uncertain. There are 11 residues in the CDR3. Germline CDR1 is MDHEN and CDR2 is SYDVKM. The V end lost 6 bases, the J end lost 2 bases, and 2 bases lay between the germline ends. This CDR3 is CASSPGNTIYF. The CDR3 nucleotides read TGTGCCAGCAGCCCTGGAAACACCATATATTTT.

V usage is TRBV2 and J usage is TRBJ2-5, with D perhaps assigned TRBD1 or TRBD2 (5 bases each). Trimming cost V 6 bases and J 3 bases, with 11 bases left between them. Germline lookup yields CDR1 SNHLY and CDR2 FYNNEI. This CDR3 is built from 13 residues. The CDR3 here is CASSGDPKETQYF. CDR3 bases: TGTGCCAGCAGCGGGGACCCAAAAGAGACCCAGTACTTC.

This chain joins TRBV7-9 and TRBJ1-5; no definite D call. V lost 5 bases, J lost 3 bases, and 5 bases lay in between. The CDR3 totals 12 residues. In germline, CDR1 is SEHNR, CDR2 FQNEAQ (reference sequence). The CDR3 sequence is CASSLDNQPQHF. CDR3 nucleotide sequence: TGTGCCAGCAGCCTAGACAATCAGCCCCAGCATTTT.

The V gene is TRBV19, the J gene TRBJ1-5; possible D gene TRBD1, 6 bases. Trimming shortened V by 6 bases and J by 7 bases, and 13 bases separated the two germline ends. The CDR3 extends over 13 amino acids. The germline gives CDR1 LNHDA, CDR2 SQIVND (reference sequence). The CDR3 DNA follows: TGTGCCAGTAGGAACAGGGCGAACCAGCCCCAGCATTTT. This gives the protein CASRNRANQPQHF.

This clone was counted between two and nine times. The chain employs TRBV6-5 and TRBJ2-7, with a possible D match to TRBD2 (5 bases). The CDR3 covers 13 residues. Trimming removed 8 bases from V and 0 bases from J, with 11 bases in between. The V gene's germline CDR1 is MNHEY and CDR2 SVGAGI. CDR3 protein: CASHPGNSYEQYF. The CDR3 DNA reads as TGTGCCAGCCATCCGGGGAACTCCTACGAGCAGTACTTC.

The chain uses TRBV7-2 and TRBJ2-5; D remains unclear. CDR3 length equals 12 residues. Germline loops: CDR1 SGHTA, CDR2 FQGNSA. V was trimmed by 3 bases and J by 5 bases, leaving 7 bases between them. The CDR3 region has the DNA TGTGCCAGCAGCTTCTCGACCGAGACCCAGTACTTC. Amino acid sequence: CASSFSTETQYF.

The chain carries TRBV4-1 and TRBJ1-1; D not certain. V lost 4 bases to trimming and J lost 0 bases, with 9 bases between them. This CDR3 is built from 14 residues. The germline V gene has CDR1 MGHRA and CDR2 YSYEKL. The chain's CDR3 is CASSRVAMNTEAFF. The CDR3 DNA reads as TGCGCCAGCAGCCGGGTTGCTATGAACACTGAAGCTTTCTTT.

This chain connects TRBV3-1 (or the pseudogene TRBV3-2) to TRBJ2-3, with 10 bases lining up with TRBD2. The CDR3 consists of 18 residues. Germline CDR1 LGHDT, CDR2 YNNKEL (reference sequence). The trim removed 3 bases at V and 4 bases at J, leaving 13 bases unmatched. The CDR3 is CASSHVPPTSGVADTQYF. The CDR3 DNA reads TGTGCCAGCAGCCATGTCCCCCCCACTAGCGGGGTTGCAGATACGCAGTATTTT.

This chain uses TRBV5-1 with TRBJ2-7, with 7 nucleotides matching TRBD1. This CDR3 is 14 amino acids long. Germline CDR1 reads SGHRS; CDR2 reads YFSETQ. Losses at the gene ends were 4 bases for V and 0 bases for J; bases not matched to a gene: 4. In DNA form, the CDR3 reads TGCGCCAGCAGCCGGACAGGAAGCTCCTACGAGCAGTACTTC. Protein sequence: CASSRTGSSYEQYF.

This clone showed up just a few times. The chain carries TRBV4-3 and TRBJ1-1; D uncertain. The CDR3 runs 15 residues. V was shortened by 2 bases and J by 1 base, with 11 bases between the two germline ends. Germline values: CDR1 LGHNA, CDR2 YSLEER. This CDR3 reads CASSQLSVGNTEAFF. The CDR3 DNA sequence: TGCGCCAGCAGCCAATTGTCGGTGGGGAACACTGAAGCTTTCTTT.

The J gene is TRBJ2-5, the V gene TRBV28; D is undetermined. Trimming took 2 bases from V and 4 from J, leaving 14 bases between them. The CDR3 runs to 15 residues. CDR1 and CDR2 (germline): MDHEN, SYDVKM. CDR3 nucleotides: TGTGCCAGCAGTTTACCGATGGGAACTACAGAGACCCAGTACTTC. The encoded protein is CASSLPMGTTETQYF.

CDR3 protein: CAWCSEGGTYEQYF. As DNA, the CDR3 is TGTGCCTGGTGTTCGGAGGGAGGAACCTACGAGCAGTACTTC. The J gene is TRBJ2-7, the V gene TRBV30, with a tentative D call TRBD2 (6 bases). The germline V gene has CDR1 GTSNPN and CDR2 SVGIG (reference sequence). The V end lost 5 bases, the J end lost 2 bases, and 16 bases lay between the germline ends. This CDR3 is built from 14 residues. Together with reference TRBV30 and TRBJ2-7, the CDR3 gives the full variable domain: SQTIHQWPATLVQPVGSPLSLECTVEGTSNPNLYWYRQAAGRGLQLLFYSVGIGQISSEVPQNLSASRPQDRQFILSSKKLLLSDSGFYLCAWCSEGGTYEQYFGPGTRLTVT.

V gene TRBV2 combines with J gene TRBJ1-5; D might be TRBD1 (6 bases). CDR1 SNHLY and CDR2 FYNNEI come from the germline V gene. V was cut by 3 bases and J by 6 bases, with 12 bases left in between. This CDR3 is built from 14 residues. The CDR3 DNA follows: TGTGCCAGCAGTGAGGGGGGGGCCGGTCAGCCCCAGCATTTT. Translating gives CASSEGGAGQPQHF.

The rearrangement joins TRBV4-1 to TRBJ1-4, with D possibly TRBD1 on 6 matching bases. From germline, CDR1 is MGHRA and CDR2 YSYEKL. This CDR3 has 14 residues. Trimming cost V 2 bases and J 7 bases, with 11 bases left between them. CDR3 region: CASSQLPRGEKLFF. CDR3 DNA sequence: TGCGCCAGCAGCCAATTACCCAGGGGTGAAAAACTGTTTTTT.

This chain's CDR3 is CASSLSAANRGYTF. DNA for the CDR3: TGCGCCAGCAGTTTATCCGCCGCTAATAGGGGCTACACCTTC. The genes are TRBV5-1 and TRBJ1-2; D gene uncertain. Germline CDR1 SGHRS, CDR2 YFSETQ. The V and J ends lost 5 bases and 8 bases respectively, with 19 bases between them. CDR3 length: 14 amino acids.

The chain uses TRBV7-3 and TRBJ2-1; D remains unclear. Germline V gives CDR1 SGHTA, CDR2 FQGTGA. Trimming pared 5 bases from V and 10 bases from J, leaving 15 bases between. The CDR3 extends over 13 amino acids. The CDR3 nucleotides read TGTGCCAGCAGCCCGAGAAGAGAGTTGGAGCAGTTCTTC. This encodes CASSPRRELEQFF. Full variable domain (rest looked up from reference TRBV7-3 and TRBJ2-1): GAGVSQTPSNKVTEKGKYVELRCDPISGHTALYWYRQSLGQGPEFLIYFQGTGAADDSGLPNDRFFAVRPEGSVSTLKIQRTERGDSAVYLCASSPRRELEQFFGPGTRLTVL.